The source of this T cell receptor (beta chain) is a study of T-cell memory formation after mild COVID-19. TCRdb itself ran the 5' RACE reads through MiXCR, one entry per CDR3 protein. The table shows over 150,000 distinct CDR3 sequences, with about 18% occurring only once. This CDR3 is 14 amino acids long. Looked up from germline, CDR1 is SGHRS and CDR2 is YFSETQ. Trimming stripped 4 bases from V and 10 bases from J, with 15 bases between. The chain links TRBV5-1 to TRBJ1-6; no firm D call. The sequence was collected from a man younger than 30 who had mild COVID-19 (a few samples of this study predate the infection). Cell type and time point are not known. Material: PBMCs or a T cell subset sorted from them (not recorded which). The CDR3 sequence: CASSPERSESPLHF. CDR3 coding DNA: TGCGCCAGCAGCCCCGAGAGGTCGGAGTCACCCCTCCACTTT.